The TCR beta chain under discussion was sequenced for a study of T cells in Graves' hyperthyroidism and ophthalmopathy. Overall study results and limits: Among thyroid clonotypes expanded above 0.001, most also appeared in blood.

This clonotype was observed many times. Its cognate antigen is unknown. TCR beta CDR3 regions were amplified from RNA transcripts. Carried out on the TCR CDR3, a first-round RT-PCR used the HTBI primer set. TCRdb redid the calling of the multiplex PCR reads with MiXCR, one entry per CDR3 protein. The data show 130,000 or so distinct CDR3 sequences, 22% seen once. The germline gives CDR1 MDHEN, CDR2 SYDVKM. This CDR3 contains 15 residues. Trimming took 3 bases from V and 5 from J; bases not matched to a gene: 3. The V call is TRBV28, the J call TRBJ2-2; 10 positions match TRBD1. The receptor was isolated from a woman aged 45-65 years with Graves' hyperthyroidism that later progressed to Graves' ophthalmopathy. The material sequenced was blood. The CDR3 nucleotides are TGTGCCAGCAGTTTGCGACAGGGGGCAACCGGGGAGCTGTTTTTT. It is translated as CASSLRQGATGELFF.